Below are 2 T cell receptor beta chains sequenced from a single sample in a study of Ad26.COV2.S vaccination and SARS-CoV-2 variants. Treatment given: approximately 18 received Ad26.COV2.S at low or high dose, single or two shots; roughly five received placebo; per-sample allocation not given. Repertoires come from day 63 after the first vaccine or placebo injection. Here immunoSEQ multiplex PCR was the method, and the copy in TCRdb shows in-frame clones only, minus some. The table includes about 400,000 clones, about nine tenths detected once. The source was peripheral blood, collected in a trial of Ad26.COV2.S vaccine versus placebo. The receptors originated from a person aged 18-60 years who received the Ad26.COV2.S COVID-19 vaccine or a placebo.

The chain employs TRBV19 and TRBJ2-7, with D possibly called TRBD1 or TRBD2 (6 bases each). The CDR3 sequence is 15 residues long. The ends were cut back, 1 base at V and 1 base at J, with 11 bases in the middle. Germline assignment: CDR1 LNHDA and CDR2 SQIVND (reference sequence). DNA for the CDR3: TGTGCCAGTAGTATAGGAGGGGGGCCATCCTACGAGCAGTACTTC. Amino acid sequence: CASSIGGGPSYEQYF.

The CDR3 spells CASSLVPGNTEAFF. Written as DNA, the CDR3 is TGTGCCAGCAGCTTGGTGCCGGGGAACACTGAAGCTTTCTTT. The V gene is TRBV7-6, the J gene TRBJ1-1; D remains unclear. This CDR3 comprises 14 residues. CDR1 is SGHVS, CDR2 FNYEAQ, per germline. Trimming took 3 bases from V and 1 from J, leaving 9 bases between them.